The T cell receptor beta chain under discussion was sequenced for a study of T cells in Graves' hyperthyroidism and ophthalmopathy. Study-level findings and limits: Ophthalmopathy was distinguished from stable hyperthyroidism by 13 V-J signatures.

RNA transcripts gave rise to amplified TCR beta CDR3 regions. RT-PCR in the first round (using the HTBI primer set) targeted the TCR CDR3. TCRdb re-derived calls from the multiplex PCR reads in MiXCR, one entry per CDR3 protein. Among 500,000 to 650,000 distinct CDR3 sequences listed, around 15% were seen once. Patients with ophthalmopathy all had a Clinical Activity Score of at least 3, a NOSPECS grade of at least 4 and duration under 3 months. Looked up from germline, CDR1 is SGHTS and CDR2 is YDEGEE. The CDR3 has 13 residues. Between the trimmed V and J ends, which lost 5 bases and 5 bases, there was a span of 13 bases. This clonotype came up a few times. The antigen remains undetermined.

This receptor was obtained from a woman aged 50 to 60 with Graves' ophthalmopathy. Sequenced material: blood. The J gene is TRBJ1-2, the V gene TRBV5-8; a weak D match, TRBD1 (5 bases). CDR3: CASRSQGRYGYTF. CDR3 coding DNA: TGTGCCAGCAGATCCCAGGGACGGTATGGCTACACCTTC.